This T cell receptor beta chain was sequenced in a study of cytotoxic CD8 clonotypes in ibrutinib-treated CLL. Study in general: Average yields of approximately 260,000 productive templates and around 100,000 productive rearrangements characterized the samples.

This table comes from immunoSEQ multiplex PCR, and its TCRdb copy is limited to in-frame clones, with some not included. The sample has approximately 45,000 clones, roughly 76% seen once. The TCR beta libraries used 2 to 2.5 micrograms of genomic DNA that came from cryopreserved PBMCs. This clone was detected a few times. Here the sequenced sample was PBMCs, taken after 12 months of ibrutinib treatment. The source of this sequence is a human donor with chronic lymphocytic leukemia.

The CDR3, as DNA: TGTGCCACTGCCCAGTTTGGAGGAGGTGACGAGCAGTACTTC. Its protein is CATAQFGGGDEQYF. This chain joins TRBV19 and TRBJ2-7; possible D gene TRBD2, 5 bases. From germline, CDR1 is LNHDA and CDR2 SQIVND (reference sequence). Trimming removed 10 bases at V and 5 bases at J, with 21 bases between. CDR3 length: 14 amino acids.